Below are 26 T cell receptor beta chains sequenced from a single sample in a study of glioma-infiltrating T cells listed by TCRdb under 2016. Instrument used: Illumina MiSeq. The iRepertoire nested amplicon-rescue multiplex PCR (arm-PCR) platform was used to amplify TCR alpha and beta CDR3 regions from RNA. The public reads were reprocessed in TCRdb via fastp at Q25 and MiXCR, keeping in-frame beta chains. Duplicate CDR3 protein sequences are folded into a single record with the most common DNA and genes. The sample includes 100,000 to 150,000 distinct CDR3 sequences, with approximately 26% observed a single time. Around 28% of the sample is held by the ten biggest clonotypes. The sample taken for sequencing was glioma tissue, nonneoplastic brain tissue, or PBMCs (not recorded which). The source is a human donor with low-grade glioma or glioblastoma, undergoing nonglioma brain surgery, or in good health (not recorded which).

The chain carries TRBV29-1 and TRBJ2-2; D is ambiguous. V shed 7 bases and J shed 3 bases, with 12 bases lying between them. This CDR3 contains 13 residues. Germline CDR1 and CDR2: SQVTM and ANQGSEA. The CDR3 DNA sequence: TGCAGCGCCAGAGAATGGGACACCGGGGAGCTGTTTTTT. Its protein product is CSAREWDTGELFF.

The chain uses TRBV24-1 and TRBJ2-7, with D perhaps TRBD1 (5 bases). The CDR3 extends over 13 amino acids. Looked up from germline, CDR1 is KGHDR and CDR2 is SFDVKD. V was pared by 3 bases and J by 5 bases, with 10 bases between. CDR3 in amino acids: CATSDRDSHEQYV. CDR3 bases: TGTGCCACCAGTGATCGTGACAGCCACGAGCAGTACGTC.

The gene calls are TRBV14 and TRBJ2-5; no clear D. The V and J ends lost 4 bases and 4 bases respectively, with 10 bases between them. CDR3 size: 13 residues. Germline CDR1 and CDR2: SGHDN and FVKESK. DNA of the CDR3: TGTGCCAGCAGCCGAGAACTTGTAGAGACCCAGTACTTC. It specifies CASSRELVETQYF.

Comments on this clonotype: An end of the junction differs from the germline gene, which may be a read error. CDR3 in DNA: TGTGCCAGCAGCGCCGGGCGGCGCTCCTACAATGAGCAGTTATTC. This sequence encodes CASSAGRRSYNEQLF. J is TRBJ2-1 and V is TRBV7-2, with no clear D. The CDR3 consists of 15 residues. The germline gives CDR1 SGHTA, CDR2 FQGNSA.

With regard to this clonotype: This may arise from a read error, as a much more abundant clone is one base away. This is likely a read error, given that the CDR3 carries no conserved phenylalanine or tryptophan at its end. The genes are TRBV20-1 and TRBJ2-1; TRBD1 might be the D (5 bases). V lost 8 bases to trimming and J lost 4 bases, with 12 bases between them. This CDR3 has 12 amino acids. Looked up from germline, CDR1 is DFQATT and CDR2 is SNEGSKA (reference sequence). The CDR3 coding sequence is TGCAGTCCTGGCAGGGCGTACAATGAGCAGTTCTCC. It translates to CSPGRAYNEQFS.

This rearrangement joins TRBV7-2 to TRBJ2-1; either TRBD1 or TRBD2 may fit D (5 bases each). CDR1 is SGHTA and CDR2 is FQGNSA in the germline V gene. The CDR3 extends over 15 amino acids. Trimming shortened V by 5 bases and J by 0 bases, and 11 bases separated the two germline ends. CDR3: CASSQGRGSYNEQFF. CDR3 coding DNA: TGTGCCAGCAGCCAGGGACGCGGCTCCTACAATGAGCAGTTCTTC.

This chain links TRBV14 with TRBJ2-3; 8 nucleotides match TRBD2. The CDR3 is 14 residues long. V gave up 2 bases and J gave up 4 bases; unmatched junction bases: 2. Germline V lookup: CDR1 SGHDN, CDR2 FVKESK. The CDR3 reads CASSQRGGPDTQYF. The DNA for the CDR3 is TGTGCCAGCAGCCAACGGGGGGGCCCAGATACGCAGTATTTT.

Ten or more counts support this clonotype. This rearrangement joins TRBV20-1 to TRBJ1-1, with D perhaps TRBD1 (5 bases). The germline V gene has CDR1 DFQATT and CDR2 SNEGSKA (reference sequence). CDR3 length equals 13 residues. V was shortened by 1 base and J by 1 base, with 7 bases between the two germline ends. CDR3 protein: CSARAQANTEAFF. CDR3 DNA sequence: TGCAGTGCTAGAGCACAGGCGAACACTGAAGCTTTCTTT.

The gene calls are TRBV24-1 and TRBJ2-2; D call uncertain. Trimming cost V 3 bases and J 3 bases, with 10 bases left between them. The CDR3 contains 15 residues. CDR1 and CDR2 from the germline V gene are KGHDR and SFDVKD. The CDR3 coding sequence is TGTGCCACCAGTGATGTTCGTTCGTACACCGGGGAGCTGTTTTTT. The encoded protein is CATSDVRSYTGELFF.

The gene calls are TRBV19 and TRBJ2-6, with 7 positions matching TRBD1. CDR1 LNHDA and CDR2 SQIVND come from the germline V gene (reference sequence). This CDR3 region has 16 residues. V dropped 6 bases and J dropped 3; count of bases not matched to a gene: 8. CDR3 amino acids: CASSVYRGYGANVLTF. The CDR3 DNA reads TGTGCCAGTAGCGTATACAGGGGCTATGGGGCCAACGTCCTGACTTTC.

This clonotype was seen a few times. The chain carries TRBV3-1 and TRBJ1-5; no definite D call. Deletions cut 0 bases from V and 3 bases from J, with 9 bases between. Germline V gene sequence: CDR1 LGHDT, CDR2 YNNKEL (reference sequence). The CDR3 has 15 residues. Here the CDR3 DNA reads TGTGCCAGCAGCCAAGATTGGCAGAACAATCAGCCCCAGCATTTT. It is translated as CASSQDWQNNQPQHF.

V and J are TRBV28 and TRBJ2-7; 10 nucleotides match TRBD2. Germline V gene data show CDR1 as MDHEN and CDR2 as SYDVKM. J lost 3 bases, V lost 7 bases, and 3 bases had no gene match. CDR3 length: 13 amino acids. CDR3 DNA sequence: TGTGCCAGCACTAGCGGGGGTAACTACGAGCAGTACGTC. Translating gives CASTSGGNYEQYV.

This clonotype occurred many times. CDR3: CASSTTGGVTEAFF. CDR3 sequence (DNA): TGTGCCAGCAGTACAACAGGGGGCGTCACTGAAGCTTTCTTT. V and J are TRBV6-1 and TRBJ1-1, with 9 bases aligning to TRBD1. The CDR3 is 14 amino acids. Germline loops: CDR1 MNHNS, CDR2 SASEGT. Trimming at V came to 5 bases and at J to 4 bases, leaving 5 bases not matched to a gene.

As to this clonotype: Possible read error: a much larger clone is one base away. This sequence joins TRBV7-2 and TRBJ2-3; 8 bases align to TRBD1. This CDR3 is 13 amino acids long. CDR1 is SGHTA and CDR2 is FQGNSA in the germline V gene. The V gene end was trimmed by 5 bases and the J gene end by 8 bases; junction bases not matched to a gene: 6. The CDR3 coding sequence is TGTGCCAGCAGCCCGGACAGGGCAGGTACGCAGTATTTT. It yields the protein CASSPDRAGTQYF.

This clonotype was seen many times. V gene TRBV2 combines with J gene TRBJ2-2, with D possibly being TRBD1 (6 bases). Per germline, CDR1 SNHLY and CDR2 FYNNEI. V was clipped by 2 bases and J by 0 bases, with 10 bases between them. This CDR3 has 16 amino acids. In DNA, the CDR3 is TGTGCCAGCAGTGAAACAGGGCCGGCGAACACCGGGGAGCTGTTTTTT. This sequence encodes CASSETGPANTGELFF.

This clonotype was counted between two and nine times. The chain is built from TRBV28 and TRBJ1-1; D call uncertain. CDR1 is MDHEN, CDR2 SYDVKM, per germline. Trimming took off 6 bases at V and 0 bases at J, with 11 bases between the two ends. This CDR3 is 14 amino acids long. The CDR3 DNA is TGTGCCAGCAGGGGGATGGGCCTGAACACTGAAGCTTTCTTT. Its translation: CASRGMGLNTEAFF.

The sample holds a few counts of this clonotype. The V gene is TRBV6-1, the J gene TRBJ1-4; D gene unclear. Germline lookup yields CDR1 MNHNS and CDR2 SASEGT. CDR3 size: 13 residues. The V end was cut by 6 bases, the J end by 5 bases, with 10 bases between. The CDR3 DNA follows: TGTGCCAGCAGGACCAGTGGAAATGAAAAACTGTTTTTT. Protein: CASRTSGNEKLFF.

In this sample, this clonotype turned up many times. The CDR3 loop reads CASSRSWDNQETQYF. The CDR3 bases are TGTGCCAGCAGCCGGTCTTGGGACAACCAAGAGACCCAGTACTTC. The rearrangement uses TRBV6-1 and TRBJ2-5, with D perhaps TRBD1 (6 bases). The CDR3 is 15 residues long. V lost 6 bases to trimming and J lost 0 bases, with 14 bases between them. Looked up from germline, CDR1 is MNHNS and CDR2 is SASEGT.

This clonotype was recorded a few times. The chain recombines TRBV7-6 with TRBJ2-5; no clear D. The J call is in doubt because the DNA end fits TRBJ2-1 better. Germline V CDR1 and CDR2: SGHVS, FNYEAQ. The CDR3 has 18 residues. CDR3 DNA: TGTGCCAGCAGCTTAACTGACCCCGGCAGGTTACCTTACAATGAGCAGTTCTTC. Amino acid sequence: CASSLTDPGRLPYNEQFF.

The chain joins TRBV18 to TRBJ2-3; the D gene is possibly TRBD1 (6 bases). V lost 1 base and J 5 bases, leaving 16 bases between the germline ends. The CDR3 contains 16 residues. In germline, CDR1 is KGHSH, CDR2 LQKENI. CDR3 amino acids: CASSPRVVQGKDTQYF. The DNA of the CDR3 is TGTGCCAGCTCACCACGGGTTGTACAGGGAAAAGATACGCAGTATTTT.

This chain connects TRBV10-3 to TRBJ1-1; 9 nucleotides match TRBD1. CDR3 length: 15 amino acids. Trimming cost V 2 bases and J 2 bases; bases outside gene matches: 3. The germline V gene has CDR1 ENHRY and CDR2 SYGVKD. CDR3 in amino acids: CAISETGGFNTEAFF. For the CDR3, the DNA is TGTGCCATCAGTGAGACAGGGGGCTTTAACACTGAAGCTTTCTTT.

This clonotype was detected only a few times. J is TRBJ1-2 and V is TRBV24-1, with a possible D match to TRBD1 (5 bases). The CDR3 totals 14 residues. Trimming left V 1 base short and J 6 bases short, with 11 bases between. Germline V CDR1 and CDR2: KGHDR, SFDVKD. DNA of the CDR3: TGTGCCACCAGTGATTTATGGGGCTGGGATGGCTACACCTTC. This encodes CATSDLWGWDGYTF.

This clonotype was observed a few times. The chain combines TRBV7-2 with TRBJ1-1; 11 bases map to TRBD1. The J segment lost 7 bases and the V segment lost 4 bases, leaving 14 bases of the junction unmatched. Germline CDR1 SGHTA, CDR2 FQGNSA. This CDR3 contains 17 residues. The chain's CDR3 is CASSSRDRGVLRSEAFF. For the CDR3, the DNA is TGTGCCAGCAGCTCCCGGGACAGGGGGGTCTTAAGGAGTGAAGCTTTCTTT.

This clonotype was counted between two and nine times. The J gene is TRBJ1-1, the V gene TRBV19, with D maybe TRBD1 (5 bases). Germline V gene data show CDR1 as LNHDA and CDR2 as SQIVND (reference sequence). The CDR3 has 15 amino acids. V lost 1 base and J lost 0, with 9 bases in between. CDR3 residues: CASSIAGVLNTEAFF. For the CDR3, the DNA is TGTGCCAGTAGTATAGCGGGGGTTTTGAACACTGAAGCTTTCTTT.

The sample holds a few counts of this clonotype. The V call is TRBV6-1, the J call TRBJ2-5; 16 nucleotides align to TRBD2. The CDR3 is made up of 19 amino acids. Germline V gives CDR1 MNHNS, CDR2 SASEGT. Trimming removed 1 base from V and 6 bases from J; junction bases left unmatched: 11. CDR3 sequence: CASSEGGLAGGILLQTQYF. For the CDR3, the DNA is TGTGCCAGCAGTGAAGGGGGACTAGCGGGGGGGATTCTCCTGCAGACCCAGTACTTC.

Ten or more counts support this clonotype. The chain uses TRBV27 and TRBJ2-2; the D gene is possibly TRBD1 (6 bases). The germline V gene encodes CDR1 MNHEY and CDR2 SMNVEV (reference sequence). Trimming removed 4 bases from V and 2 bases from J, with 20 bases in between. The CDR3 consists of 18 residues. Here the CDR3 DNA reads TGTGCCAGCAGTTCTCAACAGGGTAGATGGGCAAACACCGGGGAGCTGTTTTTT. Translating gives CASSSQQGRWANTGELFF.